This entry lists 27 T cell receptor beta chains sequenced from one sample in a study of siplizumab effects on memory and regulatory T cells. Assay used: immunoSEQ multiplex PCR; TCRdb lists only in-frame clones, some missing. Of about 55,000 clones in the sample, under 98% are singletons; the top ten hold around 0.64%. Sample: naive CD4+ T cells sorted from blood. The receptors were gathered from a human donor in good health.

This chain joins TRBV6-1 and TRBJ2-3; unclear D gene. Trimming cost V 4 bases and J 4 bases, with 15 bases left between them. The CDR3 runs 15 residues. Germline V CDR1 and CDR2: MNHNS, SASEGT. The CDR3 loop is CASSVLSGGADTQYF. CDR3 nucleotides: TGTGCCAGCAGTGTTCTATCAGGTGGGGCAGATACGCAGTATTTT.

This clone was picked up a small number of times. This chain joins TRBV10-3 and TRBJ1-5; 7 bases fit TRBD1. The CDR3 covers 13 residues. Unmatched junction bases numbered 2, after V lost 4 bases and J lost 5 bases. Germline assignment: CDR1 ENHRY and CDR2 SYGVKD. The CDR3 nucleotides read TGTGCCATCAGTGCCCAGGGGGATCAGCCCCAGCATTTT. Translated, it gives CAISAQGDQPQHF.

V usage is TRBV4-1 and J usage is TRBJ1-1; TRBD1 might be the D (6 bases). The germline V gene has CDR1 MGHRA and CDR2 YSYEKL. This CDR3 comprises 15 residues. Between the trimmed V and J ends, which lost 2 bases and 4 bases, there was a span of 14 bases. DNA for the CDR3: TGCGCCAGCAGCCAAAACAAGGGGGTTTTCACTGAAGCTTTCTTT. Translating gives CASSQNKGVFTEAFF.

The chain links TRBV6-5 to TRBJ1-4; the D is unclear. Germline V gives CDR1 MNHEY, CDR2 SVGAGI. The CDR3 has 14 amino acids. With 5 bases removed from V and 0 bases from J, the gap between germline ends came to 7 bases. CDR3 nucleotide sequence: TGTGCCAGCAGTCGGTACGCAACTAATGAAAAACTGTTTTTT. Translated, it gives CASSRYATNEKLFF.

Points on this clone: One end of the junction fails to match germline, which may point to a read error. The chain carries TRBV29-1 and TRBJ2-4; 8 nucleotides agree with TRBD1. The CDR3 totals 11 residues. Looked up from germline, CDR1 is SQVTM and CDR2 is ANQGSEA. CDR3 coding DNA: TGCAGCGTCTTGGACAGGGCGACCGAAGACTTC. Its translation is CSVLDRATEDF. Supplemented by reference TRBV29-1 and TRBJ2-4, the full variable domain reads SAVISQKPSRDICQRGTSLTIQCQVDSQVTMMFWYRQQPGQSLTLIATANQGSEATYESGFVIDKFPISRPNLTFSTLTVSNMSPEDSSIYLCSVLDRATEDFGAGTRLSVL.

The chain links TRBV5-6 to TRBJ2-2, with 10 positions matching TRBD2. Germline V gene sequence: CDR1 SGHDT, CDR2 YYEEEE. The CDR3 runs to 17 residues. V trimming: 0 bases; J trimming: 0 bases; junction bases outside the gene matches: 2. For the CDR3, the DNA is TGTGCCAGCAGCTTGGACCTAGCGGGAGCGAACACCGGGGAGCTGTTTTTT. Its protein is CASSLDLAGANTGELFF.

This chain joins TRBV11-3 and TRBJ2-3, with 8 bases identical to TRBD2. V lost 8 bases to trimming and J lost 6 bases; unmatched junction nucleotides: 7. Per the germline V gene, CDR1 is SGHNT and CDR2 is YENEEA. This CDR3 has 13 residues. Here the CDR3 DNA reads TGTGCCAGCGCCAGGGAGCGGGGGGATACGCAGTATTTT. Residues: CASARERGDTQYF. Together with reference TRBV11-3 and TRBJ2-3, the CDR3 gives the full variable domain: EAGVVQSPRYKIIEKKQPVAFWCNPISGHNTLYWYLQNLGQGPELLIRYENEEAVDDSQLPKDRFSAERLKGVDSTLKIQPAELGDSAVYLCASARERGDTQYFGPGTRLTVL.

On this clone: This sample also contains other DNA sequences that code for the same CDR3. V usage is TRBV19 and J usage is TRBJ2-7; 13 bases fit TRBD2. Germline CDR1 and CDR2: LNHDA and SQIVND (reference sequence). This CDR3 is built from 18 residues. The J segment lost 4 bases and the V segment lost 2 bases, leaving 11 bases of the junction unmatched. CDR3 coding DNA: TGTGCCAGTAGTATAAGACTAGCGGGAGGTCGGAGTCTTTACGAGCAGTACTTC. It translates to CASSIRLAGGRSLYEQYF.

The J gene is TRBJ2-3, the V gene TRBV4-1; 15 positions agree with TRBD2. The V gene's germline CDR1 is MGHRA and CDR2 YSYEKL. The CDR3 has 22 amino acids. V lost 1 base, J lost 3 bases, and 17 bases stayed unmatched. The CDR3: CASSQGLPGLAGGLTSTDTQYF. The CDR3 nucleotides read TGCGCCAGCAGCCAAGGTTTACCGGGACTAGCGGGGGGACTAACCAGTACAGATACGCAGTATTTT.

The chain joins TRBV9 to TRBJ2-1; D gene unclear. This CDR3 region has 13 residues. The V gene lost 10 bases and the J gene lost 4 bases, with 15 bases spanning the gap. The germline V gene has CDR1 SGDLS and CDR2 YYNGEE. The CDR3 here is CASSTAVYNEQFF. The CDR3 DNA reads TGTGCCTCCTCAACGGCCGTTTACAATGAGCAGTTCTTC. Together with reference TRBV9 and TRBJ2-1, the CDR3 gives the full variable domain: DSGVTQTPKHLITATGQRVTLRCSPRSGDLSVYWYQQSLDQGLQFLIQYYNGEERAKGNILERFSAQQFPDLHSELNLSSLELGDSALYFCASSTAVYNEQFFGPGTRLTVL.

V and J are TRBV14 and TRBJ2-1; no firm D call. This CDR3 spans 16 amino acids. Germline assignment: CDR1 SGHDN and CDR2 FVKESK. Trimming took off 1 base at V and 2 bases at J, with 12 bases between the two ends. CDR3 in amino acids: CASSQVGVGPYNEQFF. CDR3 nucleotide sequence: TGTGCCAGCAGCCAAGTTGGGGTCGGGCCCTACAATGAGCAGTTCTTC.

The genes are TRBV15 and TRBJ2-7; D not resolved. The V gene lost 5 bases and the J gene lost 7 bases, with 12 bases spanning the gap. The CDR3 sequence is 12 residues long. The germline V gene encodes CDR1 LNHNV and CDR2 YYDKDF (reference sequence). The CDR3 sequence: CATSLGYVEQYF. The CDR3 DNA reads TGTGCCACCAGCCTAGGGTACGTAGAGCAGTACTTC.

This sequence joins TRBV5-6 and TRBJ1-2; TRBD1 is a possible D gene (5 bases). CDR1 and CDR2 (germline): SGHDT, YYEEEE. Trimming removed 4 bases from V and 7 bases from J, with 17 bases in between. This CDR3 region has 14 residues. The CDR3 loop reads CASSPRGLLTGYTF. DNA for the CDR3: TGTGCCAGCAGCCCACGGGGGTTGCTCACTGGCTACACCTTC. Variable domain in full (rest from reference TRBV5-6 and TRBJ1-2): DAGVTQSPTHLIKTRGQQVTLRCSPKSGHDTVSWYQQALGQGPQFIFQYYEEEERQRGNFPDRFSGHQFPNYSSELNVNALLLGDSALYLCASSPRGLLTGYTFGSGTRLTVV.

CDR3: CASSLQGENTEAFF. Written as DNA, the CDR3 is TGTGCCAGCTCACTCCAGGGTGAGAACACTGAAGCTTTCTTT. The chain has TRBV18 and TRBJ1-1, with TRBD1 as a possible D gene (5 bases). CDR3 length: 14 amino acids. The V and J ends lost 4 bases and 1 base respectively, with 10 bases between them. Germline CDR1 reads KGHSH; CDR2 reads LQKENI. The full variable domain, its missing parts supplied by reference TRBV18 and TRBJ1-1, is NAGVMQNPRHLVRRRGQEARLRCSPMKGHSHVYWYRQLPEEGLKFMVYLQKENIIDESGMPKERFSAEFPKEGPSILRIQQVVRGDSAAYFCASSLQGENTEAFFGQGTRLTVV.

The V gene is TRBV18, the J gene TRBJ1-5; perhaps TRBD1 as D (5 bases). Germline V gene sequence: CDR1 KGHSH, CDR2 LQKENI. The CDR3 has 16 amino acids. V was cut by 3 bases and J by 1 base, with 13 bases left in between. The CDR3 loop reads CASSPREAGSNQPQHF. Written as DNA, the CDR3 is TGTGCCAGCTCACCGAGAGAGGCAGGGAGCAATCAGCCCCAGCATTTT.

V usage is TRBV2 and J usage is TRBJ2-5; possible D gene TRBD1, 6 bases. Trimming took 9 bases from V and 1 from J, leaving 15 bases between them. The CDR3 runs to 14 residues. Germline V CDR1 and CDR2: SNHLY, FYNNEI. The CDR3 sequence: CASVKGQIQETQYF. The CDR3 nucleotides read TGTGCCAGTGTAAAGGGACAAATCCAAGAGACCCAGTACTTC.

This rearrangement joins TRBV6-5 to TRBJ2-7, with a possible D match to TRBD2 (6 bases). The CDR3 is 11 residues long. The germline V gene has CDR1 MNHEY and CDR2 SVGAGI. Trimming pared 7 bases from V and 3 bases from J, leaving 7 bases between. CDR3 sequence (DNA): TGTGCCAGCACGGAGGGCTACGAGCAGTACTTC. It codes for CASTEGYEQYF.

The V and J genes are TRBV29-1 and TRBJ1-1; D is unclear. From germline, CDR1 is SQVTM and CDR2 ANQGSEA. This CDR3 has 12 amino acids. The ends were cut back, 6 bases at V and 1 base at J, with 9 bases in the middle. The CDR3 nucleotides are TGCAGCGTGAGCGAGAGGAACACTGAAGCTTTCTTT. As protein: CSVSERNTEAFF.

The rearrangement joins TRBV19 to TRBJ2-1, with D tentatively TRBD1 or TRBD2 (5 bases each). Germline CDR1 LNHDA, CDR2 SQIVND (reference sequence). This CDR3 is built from 16 residues. The V gene lost 7 bases and the J gene lost 8 bases, with 24 bases spanning the gap. CDR3 region: CASKNPGVGTPHEQFF. DNA of the CDR3: TGTGCCAGTAAAAACCCCGGGGTAGGGACCCCCCATGAGCAGTTCTTC.

The chain has TRBV29-1 and TRBJ1-1, with D uncertain. Germline V lookup: CDR1 SQVTM, CDR2 ANQGSEA. V was clipped by 2 bases and J by 5 bases, with 15 bases between them. This CDR3 is built from 14 residues. The CDR3 region is CSVESAPVGTEAFF. The CDR3 DNA reads TGCAGCGTTGAATCGGCCCCGGTAGGGACTGAAGCTTTCTTT.

The J gene is TRBJ2-3, the V gene TRBV19, with TRBD1 as a possible D gene (7 bases). The germline V and J ends were trimmed by 9 bases and 1 base, with 23 bases remaining between them. The CDR3 sequence is 17 residues long. Per germline, CDR1 LNHDA and CDR2 SQIVND (reference sequence). CDR3 protein: CASSIKQGRSGTDTQYF. The CDR3 bases are TGTGCCAGCTCTATAAAACAGGGGAGGAGTGGCACAGATACGCAGTATTTT.

A single count supports this clone. The chain links TRBV27 to TRBJ1-2; D not certain. Germline V CDR1 and CDR2: MNHEY, SMNVEV (reference sequence). The CDR3 consists of 13 residues. V dropped 4 bases and J dropped 6 bases, with 12 bases sitting between them. This chain's CDR3 is CASSSLGLNGYTF. The CDR3 nucleotides read TGTGCCAGCAGTTCCCTCGGGTTGAATGGCTACACCTTC.

The V call is TRBV2, the J call TRBJ1-1; the D is unclear. The CDR3 extends over 16 amino acids. Deletions cut 7 bases from V and 0 bases from J, with 18 bases between. Germline-derived CDR1 and CDR2 are SNHLY and FYNNEI. CDR3 coding DNA: TGTGCCAGCACCCTCCCGCCCGGCACCCTGAACACTGAAGCTTTCTTT. Residues: CASTLPPGTLNTEAFF.

The rearrangement uses TRBV19 and TRBJ2-7; possible D gene TRBD1, 5 bases. CDR3 length equals 14 residues. The germline gives CDR1 LNHDA, CDR2 SQIVND (reference sequence). V gave up 7 bases and J gave up 6 bases, with 19 bases separating them. The CDR3 DNA reads as TGTGCCAGTATCCCAATACCCAGGGTACTCGAGCAGTACTTC. Amino acids: CASIPIPRVLEQYF.

The V gene is TRBV28, the J gene TRBJ1-4; D not resolved. The CDR3 has 12 amino acids. The germline CDR1 and CDR2 sequences are MDHEN and SYDVKM. Trimming took off 5 bases at V and 4 bases at J, with 5 bases between the two ends. The CDR3: CASSPLNEKLFF. As DNA, the CDR3 is TGTGCCAGCAGTCCCCTTAATGAAAAACTGTTTTTT.

The rearrangement joins TRBV28 to TRBJ2-4; TRBD1 matches at 7 bases. There are 14 residues in the CDR3. Germline values: CDR1 MDHEN, CDR2 SYDVKM. V gave up 5 bases and J gave up 8 bases; unmatched junction bases: 9. CDR3 sequence (DNA): TGTGCCAGCAGTCCCTCGGACAGGAGATACATTCAGTACTTC. Protein product: CASSPSDRRYIQYF.

This sequence joins TRBV18 and TRBJ1-5; possibly TRBD1 for D (5 bases). The V end was cut by 0 bases, the J end by 6 bases, with 15 bases between. The CDR3 extends over 16 amino acids. Germline V gene lookup returns CDR1 KGHSH and CDR2 LQKENI. Here the CDR3 reads CASSPPNGLGPQPQHF. CDR3 DNA: TGTGCCAGCTCACCACCAAACGGTCTGGGGCCTCAGCCCCAGCATTTT.